This T cell receptor (beta chain) was captured by sequencing in a study of cytomegalovirus exposure and HLA in healthy donors. This CDR3 has 19 amino acids. The germline V gene encodes CDR1 SEHNR and CDR2 FQNEAQ (reference sequence). The trim removed 5 bases at V and 2 bases at J, leaving 18 bases unmatched. Study findings and constraints: A later analysis found most CMV-associated TCR beta chains apparently HLA-restricted.

This clone was seen once. Its matching antigen is unknown. The PCR used 60 Vbeta and 13 Jbeta primers. Produced via immunoSEQ multiplex PCR; TCRdb's table is partial and in-frame only. The sample carries over 150,000 clones, roughly 84% recorded once. What was sequenced was PBMCs. The TCR originated in a boy between 2 and 10 years old in good health and CMV-seronegative. The chain carries TRBV7-9 and TRBJ2-3, with TRBD2 matching over 8 bases. CDR3 region: CASSEWASGRGGSTDTQYF. The CDR3 DNA sequence: TGTGCCAGCAGCGAGTGGGCTAGCGGGCGAGGCGGGTCCACAGATACGCAGTATTTT.